The rows below give T cell receptor beta chains drawn from one sample of a study of beta chain features in type 1 diabetes. The protocol was immunoSEQ multiplex PCR, while the TCRdb copy is restricted to in-frame clones and leaves out a portion. Of hundreds of thousands of clones detected, 15% to 17% appear once; the ten largest clones hold approximately 0.093%. Sequencing input: naive CD4+ T cells from blood. These receptors came from a man aged 18 to 30 in good health. Each CDR3 is given with its conserved first and last residue. Each record gives: V gene, J gene, D gene, CDR3 protein. A D gene is named only where the DNA matches it firmly.

TRBV7-2,TRBJ2-5,-,CASSLGLQETQYF
TRBV4-3,TRBJ1-2,TRBD1,CASRRQGADYGYTF
TRBV10-3,TRBJ1-5,TRBD1,CATRQGGHQPQHF
TRBV5-1,TRBJ1-1,-,CASSLEWAMNTEAFF
TRBV18,TRBJ1-4,-,CASSPPSQGGEKLFF
TRBV6-6,TRBJ2-4,-,CASSYSIGGAIQYF
TRBV9,TRBJ1-2,-,CASSVGPPEGYGYTF
TRBV7-6,TRBJ2-7,-,CASSSLRGGNSYEQYF
TRBV7-3,TRBJ2-7,-,CASRKTGVSPTKQYF
TRBV15,TRBJ1-5,-,CATSRDTGSQPQHF
TRBV7-2,TRBJ2-2,-,CASSLGTGARTGELFF
TRBV5-1,TRBJ2-1,TRBD1,CASSSTGDNEQFF
TRBV25-1,TRBJ1-5,TRBD1,CASSGLTGIGNQPQHF
TRBV7-9,TRBJ2-7,-,CASSLRPGSEQYF
TRBV4-2,TRBJ2-3,TRBD2,CASSYLSGRALGTDTQYF
TRBV6-5,TRBJ2-7,TRBD1,CASSGQGRSASEQYF
TRBV12-5,TRBJ1-1,TRBD1,CASGARQGRALF
TRBV2,TRBJ2-4,-,CASSPQGSIQYF
TRBV4-3,TRBJ1-4,-,CASSQDPRQAVGAEKLFF
TRBV14,TRBJ2-7,-,CASSHAGAYEQYF
TRBV18,TRBJ2-7,TRBD1,CASSPRDRAHEQYF
TRBV18,TRBJ2-7,-,CASSQGYEQYF
TRBV5-1,TRBJ2-4,-,CASRRAAENIQYF
TRBV4-3,TRBJ1-2,-,CASSQVPANYGYTF
TRBV4-3,TRBJ2-3,TRBD1,CASSPIGQGAGDTQYF
TRBV7-9,TRBJ1-1,TRBD1,CASRSPGQVNTEAFF
TRBV13,TRBJ2-7,TRBD2,CASSERLAGDSYEQYF
TRBV27,TRBJ2-7,-,CASSLRTYNRDRAYEQYF
TRBV4-3,TRBJ2-3,TRBD2,CASSQVAGGLGDTQYF
TRBV5-1,TRBJ2-1,-,CASSFGTLNEQFF
TRBV5-1,TRBJ2-2,-,CASSLEGVATGELFF
TRBV30,TRBJ1-1,-,CAWSVPGALNTEAFF
TRBV7-9,TRBJ1-1,TRBD1,CASTVTGGMNTEAFF
TRBV7-9,TRBJ2-3,TRBD1,CASSTRVRGLTDTQYF
TRBV7-2,TRBJ2-2,TRBD1,CASSHLGTANTGELFF
TRBV7-2,TRBJ1-4,-,CASSPQVSGEKLFF
TRBV28,TRBJ2-5,TRBD1,CASSSPGQIETQYF
TRBV6-5,TRBJ2-4,-,CASSRTLAKNIQYF
TRBV28,TRBJ2-7,TRBD2,CASSRPSGRAKREQYF
TRBV7-9,TRBJ2-7,TRBD2,CASSSAGRAYEQYF
TRBV6-6,TRBJ1-1,-,CASMGTPENTEAFF
TRBV18,TRBJ1-5,-,CASSQANQPQHF
TRBV4-1,TRBJ2-2,-,CASSQDRWGNAGELFF
TRBV7-9,TRBJ2-7,-,CASIRAGSYEQYF